This entry describes one T cell receptor beta chain. The antigen remains undetermined. The sample comes from a study of cytomegalovirus exposure and HLA in healthy donors. The wider study: Of a few hundred genotyped donors, about 81% clustered with self-reported Caucasian donors. General observations from the study: High sensitivity and specificity were reportedly achieved when the classifier diagnosed cytomegalovirus status. The majority of TCR sequences were rare, yet some public TCRs appeared in many donors.

Primers: 60 Vbeta forward and 13 Jbeta reverse. TCRdb's table, derived via immunoSEQ multiplex PCR, lists solely in-frame clones and lacks some. The profile shows more than 150,000 clones, 81% of them singletons. When sampled, the donors appeared nominally healthy, though they likely had unrecorded immune exposures. The CDR3 spans 16 residues. CDR1 MNHNS and CDR2 SASEGT come from the germline V gene. The V segment lost 3 bases and the J segment 0 bases; nucleotides outside the gene matches: 6. The sequencing input was PBMCs. The origin of this receptor is a woman between 18 and 29 years old in good health and CMV-seropositive. V and J are TRBV6-1 and TRBJ2-7; 9 nucleotides match TRBD2. The CDR3 nucleotides read TGTGCCAGCAGTGATCAGCGGGGGGACCTCTCCTACGAGCAGTACGTC. This encodes CASSDQRGDLSYEQYV.